This T cell receptor (beta chain) was sequenced during a study of blood T cell repertoires in COVID-19. Clinical history reported by participants formed the basis on which cohorts were assigned. TCRdb's copy holds only in-frame clones and misses some; the assay was immunoSEQ multiplex PCR. This sample has fewer than 350,000 clones, with under 95% found just once. CDR3 length equals 13 residues. V shed 8 bases, J shed 8 bases, and the junction held 6 bases outside the gene matches. Germline V CDR1 and CDR2: KGHSH, LQKENI. The sequencing sample was made of PBMCs or T cells enriched from blood (not recorded which). The chain is built from TRBV18 and TRBJ1-2; 12 bases map to TRBD1. The source is a middle-aged woman with acute COVID-19. The CDR3 sequence is CASASGTGGGYTF. In DNA form, the CDR3 reads TGTGCCAGCGCCTCCGGGACAGGGGGCGGCTACACCTTC. Filled out from reference TRBV18 and TRBJ1-2, the complete variable domain reads NAGVMQNPRHLVRRRGQEARLRCSPMKGHSHVYWYRQLPEEGLKFMVYLQKENIIDESGMPKERFSAEFPKEGPSILRIQQVVRGDSAAYFCASASGTGGGYTFGSGTRLTVV.